This TCR beta chain originates from a study of long-term antiretroviral therapy in people with HIV. General study findings and limits: Whichever time point was examined, clones expanded before ART dominated the repertoire.

The authors ran the immunoSEQ assay, v3.0, at survey level. Libraries were prepared by immunoSEQ multiplex PCR; TCRdb keeps only in-frame clonotypes and omits some of them. The sample gives over 20,000 clones, around nine tenths of which show up once; around 6% is in the top ten. Germline V gives CDR1 GTSNPN, CDR2 SVGIG (reference sequence). V shed 0 bases and J shed 8 bases, with 10 bases lying between them. This CDR3 has 13 residues. A note on this clone: Its matching antigen is unknown.

The sequence was collected from a man aged 55 to 70 with HIV. The sequencing used unsorted PBMCs, collected 0.6 years after starting antiretroviral therapy. The chain employs TRBV30 and TRBJ1-4, with a possible D match to TRBD1 (5 bases). CDR3 sequence: CAWSVPGLEKLFF. Here the CDR3 DNA reads TGTGCCTGGAGTGTACCAGGGTTGGAAAAACTGTTTTTT.